This TCR beta chain was sequenced in a study of cytomegalovirus exposure and HLA in healthy donors. Study-level findings and limits: An analysis that came later showed most CMV-associated TCR beta chains appearing HLA-restricted.

The CDR3 extends over 18 amino acids. The ends were cut back, 3 bases at V and 0 bases at J, with 20 bases in the middle. Concerning this clone: Antigen specificity is unknown.

PCR was performed using 60 Vbeta and 13 Jbeta primers. Repertoires were generated with immunoSEQ multiplex PCR, while TCRdb's copy carries only in-frame clones and drops some. The table has about 130,000 clones, about 70% seen once. What was sequenced was PBMCs. The TCR sequence derives from a woman between 55 and 75 years old in good health and CMV-seropositive. The V call is TRBV23-1, the J call TRBJ1-1; tentatively, D is TRBD1 (6 bases). TRBV23-1 is known as an ORF, though its function is uncertain. The chain's CDR3 is CASSQAEGGGGMNTEAFF. CDR3 nucleotides: TGCGCCAGCAGTCAGGCGGAAGGGGGGGGTGGGATGAACACTGAAGCTTTCTTT.